The 9 T cell receptor beta chains given below trace back to one sample, sequenced in a study of cytomegalovirus exposure and HLA in healthy donors (dated by TCRdb to about 2017). Receptors were amplified or captured by the immunoSEQ multiplex PCR assay. Not all clones reach the TCRdb copy of this immuneACCESS table, which keeps in-frame sequences only. Checked studies attribute under half of the gap to unresolved V genes and leave the rest unexplained. For this sample there are 75,000 to 100,000 clones; roughly 96% appear just once. The ten largest clones capture around 0.78% of the sample. Material: PBMCs. These receptors came from a man in his late teens or twenties in good health and CMV-seronegative.

This clone was detected once. The chain has TRBV5-1 and TRBJ2-4, with D perhaps TRBD1 (7 bases). V lost 2 bases to trimming and J lost 9 bases, with 15 bases between them. The CDR3 runs to 14 residues. Germline V gives CDR1 SGHRS, CDR2 YFSETQ. The CDR3 coding sequence is TGCGCCAGCAGCTTAGGACTATCAGGGGGCATTCAGTACTTC. It translates to CASSLGLSGGIQYF.

V is TRBV11-2 and J is TRBJ1-4, with 7 nucleotides matching TRBD1. This CDR3 is built from 16 residues. V lost 5 bases, J lost 0 bases, and 6 bases stayed unmatched. Germline assignment: CDR1 SGHAT and CDR2 FQNNGV. As DNA, the CDR3 is TGTGCCAGCAGCCCGGGACAGACCCCAACTAATGAAAAACTGTTTTTT. Translating gives CASSPGQTPTNEKLFF.

This chain links TRBV7-6 with TRBJ1-1; 10 bases map to TRBD1. This CDR3 comprises 15 residues. With V trimmed by 3 bases and J by 1 base, 2 bases remained unmatched. Per the germline V gene, CDR1 is SGHVS and CDR2 is FNYEAQ. In DNA form, the CDR3 reads TGTGCCAGCAGCTTCAGGACAGGGGGGAACACTGAAGCTTTCTTT. Its translation is CASSFRTGGNTEAFF.

The genes are TRBV18 and TRBJ1-2; D unresolved. CDR1 and CDR2 (germline): KGHSH, LQKENI. The CDR3 sequence is 18 residues long. Trimming left V 2 bases short and J 0 bases short, with 19 bases between. The CDR3 nucleotides are TGTGCCAGCTCACCAGGTGTAAGAGTAAAAACTGCTAACTATGGCTACACCTTC. Residues: CASSPGVRVKTANYGYTF.

The chain combines TRBV19 with TRBJ2-7; D might be TRBD1 (6 bases). This CDR3 is built from 15 residues. V shed 3 bases and J shed 5 bases, with 17 bases lying between them. Germline CDR1 is LNHDA and CDR2 is SQIVND (reference sequence). In DNA form, the CDR3 reads TGTGCCAGTAGTATGGGGGCAGGTAGCCCTAACGAGCAGTACTTC. Encoded protein: CASSMGAGSPNEQYF.

V and J are TRBV6-5 and TRBJ2-1, with D hard to call. Germline-derived CDR1 and CDR2 are MNHEY and SVGAGI. V dropped 3 bases and J dropped 5 bases, with 8 bases sitting between them. There are 13 residues in the CDR3. CDR3 nucleotides: TGTGCCAGCAGTTATAATTCGGACAATGAGCAGTTCTTC. As protein: CASSYNSDNEQFF.

The rearrangement joins TRBV19 to TRBJ2-3; the D gene is possibly TRBD2 (5 bases). Trimming cost V 5 bases and J 0 bases, with 9 bases left between them. The CDR3 contains 14 residues. CDR1 is LNHDA, CDR2 SQIVND, per germline (reference sequence). CDR3 amino acids: CASSRIASTDTQYF. The DNA for the CDR3 is TGTGCCAGTAGTCGGATAGCGAGCACAGATACGCAGTATTTT. Full variable domain (rest looked up from reference TRBV19 and TRBJ2-3): DGGITQSPKYLFRKEGQNVTLSCEQNLNHDAMYWYRQDPGQGLRLIYYSQIVNDFQKGDIAEGYSVSREKKESFPLTVTSAQKNPTAFYLCASSRIASTDTQYFGPGTRLTVL.

The V gene is TRBV27, the J gene TRBJ2-3, with TRBD2 identical over 9 bases. CDR1 MNHEY and CDR2 SMNVEV come from the germline V gene (reference sequence). V gave up 3 bases and J gave up 2 bases; unmatched junction bases: 9. This CDR3 comprises 17 residues. The CDR3 DNA reads TGTGCCAGCAGTTTTTACCCGGGACTAGCAGTCACAGATACGCAGTATTTT. Protein: CASSFYPGLAVTDTQYF.

The gene calls are TRBV11-3 and TRBJ1-2; 10 bases align to TRBD1. Trimming removed 1 base from V and 7 bases from J; junction bases left unmatched: 3. Germline V CDR1 and CDR2: SGHNT, YENEEA. The length of the CDR3 is 14 residues. CDR3 coding DNA: TGTGCCAGCAGCTTAGTGGGACAGGGGCTTGGCTACACCTTC. This translates into CASSLVGQGLGYTF.